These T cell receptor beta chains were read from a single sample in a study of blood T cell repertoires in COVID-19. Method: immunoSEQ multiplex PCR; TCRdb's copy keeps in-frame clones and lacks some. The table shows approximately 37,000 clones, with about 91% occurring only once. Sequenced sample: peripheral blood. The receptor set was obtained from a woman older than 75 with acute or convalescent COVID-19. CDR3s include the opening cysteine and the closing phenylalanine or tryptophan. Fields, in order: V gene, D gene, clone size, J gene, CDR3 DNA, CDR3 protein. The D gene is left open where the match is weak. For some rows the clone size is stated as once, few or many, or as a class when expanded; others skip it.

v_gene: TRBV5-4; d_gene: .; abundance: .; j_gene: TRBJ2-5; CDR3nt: TGTGCCAGCGCCTTAATAGGGGGGGCGGCGGAGACCCAGTACTTC; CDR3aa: CASALIGGAAETQYF
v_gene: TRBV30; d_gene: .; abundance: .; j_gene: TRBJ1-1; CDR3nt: TGTGCCTGGAGTGGTCCCTCTCCGGGGGTTGAAGCTTTCTTT; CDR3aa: CAWSGPSPGVEAFF
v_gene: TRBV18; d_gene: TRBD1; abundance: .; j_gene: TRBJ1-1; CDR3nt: TGTGCCAGCTCACAAAATACAGGGGAAACTGAAGCTTTCTTT; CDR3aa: CASSQNTGETEAFF
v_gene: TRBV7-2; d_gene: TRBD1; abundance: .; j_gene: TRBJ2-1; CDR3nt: TGTGCCAGCAGCCGGGACAGGGCCACCTACAATGAGCAGTTCTTC; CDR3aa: CASSRDRATYNEQFF
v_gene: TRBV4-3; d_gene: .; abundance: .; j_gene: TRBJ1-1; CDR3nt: TGCGCCAGCAGCCAAGAGCCCACGGGCACTGAAGCTTTCTTT; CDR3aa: CASSQEPTGTEAFF
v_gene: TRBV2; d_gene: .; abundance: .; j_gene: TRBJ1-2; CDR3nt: TGTGCCAGCAGTGAGGTAGGGAGGAACTATGGCTACACCTTC; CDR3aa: CASSEVGRNYGYTF
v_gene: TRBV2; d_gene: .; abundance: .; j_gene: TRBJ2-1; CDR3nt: TGTGCCAGCAGTGATGGTCGGACAGACTTCTTC; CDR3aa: CASSDGRTDFF
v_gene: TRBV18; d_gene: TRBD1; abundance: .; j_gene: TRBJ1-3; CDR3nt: TGTGCCAGCTCACCGCGACAGGGCGGAAACACCATATATTTT; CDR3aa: CASSPRQGGNTIYF
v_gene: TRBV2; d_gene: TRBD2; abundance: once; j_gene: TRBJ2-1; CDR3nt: TGTGCCAGCAGTGCGGGGAGGGGCTCCTACAATGAGCAGTTCTTC; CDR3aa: CASSAGRGSYNEQFF
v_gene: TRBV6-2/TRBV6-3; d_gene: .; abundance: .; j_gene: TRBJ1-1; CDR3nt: TGTGCCAGCAGTTACTCACACGGAGGGGTGAACACTGAAGCTTTCTTT; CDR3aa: CASSYSHGGVNTEAFF
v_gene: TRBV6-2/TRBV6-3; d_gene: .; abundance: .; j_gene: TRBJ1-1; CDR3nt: TGTGCCAGCAGTCCCCTCCGGACACCTGACACTGAAGCTTTCTTT; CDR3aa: CASSPLRTPDTEAFF
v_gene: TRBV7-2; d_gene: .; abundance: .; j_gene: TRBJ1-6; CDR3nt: TGTGCCAGCAGCTTAGTAGGGGCGGGGGCTAATTCACCCCTCCACTTT; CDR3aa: CASSLVGAGANSPLHF
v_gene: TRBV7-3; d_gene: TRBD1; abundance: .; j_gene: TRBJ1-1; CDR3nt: TGTGCCAGCAGCCCAACGACAGGGCATACTGAAGCTTTCTTT; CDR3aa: CASSPTTGHTEAFF
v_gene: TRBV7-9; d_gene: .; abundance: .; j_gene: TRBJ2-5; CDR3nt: TGTGCCAGCAGCCCAGCCAGGGTGGAGACCCAGTACTTC; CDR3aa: CASSPARVETQYF
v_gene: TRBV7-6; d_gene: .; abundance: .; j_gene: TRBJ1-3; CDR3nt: TGTGCCAGCAGCTTAGCGGCCGGACACAGCTCTGGAAACACCATATATTTT; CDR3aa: CASSLAAGHSSGNTIYF
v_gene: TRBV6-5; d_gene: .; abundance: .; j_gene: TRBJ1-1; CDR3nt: TGTGCCAGCAGTTACTCGGCCGATATGCACACTGAAGCTTTCTTT; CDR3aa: CASSYSADMHTEAFF
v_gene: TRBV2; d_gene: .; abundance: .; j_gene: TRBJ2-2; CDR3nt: TGTGCCAGCAGTACATACACCGGGGAGCTGTTTTTT; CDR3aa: CASSTYTGELFF
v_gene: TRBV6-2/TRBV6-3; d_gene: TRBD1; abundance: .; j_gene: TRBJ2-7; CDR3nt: TGTGCCAGCAGTTACTCCTCCGGGACAGGGAGCACCTACGAGCAGTACTTC; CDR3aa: CASSYSSGTGSTYEQYF
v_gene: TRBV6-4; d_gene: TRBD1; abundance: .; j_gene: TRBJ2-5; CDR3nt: TGTGCCAGCAGTCAAGGACAGGGTGAGACCCAGTACTTC; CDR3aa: CASSQGQGETQYF
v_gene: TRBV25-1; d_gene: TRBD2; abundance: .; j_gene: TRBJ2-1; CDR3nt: TGTGCCAGCAGTGAATTACGGGGGGGCCACTACAATGAGCAGTTCTTC; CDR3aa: CASSELRGGHYNEQFF
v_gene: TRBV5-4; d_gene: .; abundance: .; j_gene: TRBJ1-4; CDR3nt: TGTGCCAGCAGCTTTGCAGGGGCTCAAGAAAAACTGTTTTTT; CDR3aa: CASSFAGAQEKLFF
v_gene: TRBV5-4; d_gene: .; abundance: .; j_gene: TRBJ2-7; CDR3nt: TGTGCCAGCAGCTCGGACAGATCTTACGAGCAGTACTTC; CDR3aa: CASSSDRSYEQYF
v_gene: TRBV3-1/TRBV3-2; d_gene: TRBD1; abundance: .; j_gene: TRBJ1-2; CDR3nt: TGTGCCAGCAGAAGGACAGGGTCAAACTATGGCTACACCTTC; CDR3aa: CASRRTGSNYGYTF
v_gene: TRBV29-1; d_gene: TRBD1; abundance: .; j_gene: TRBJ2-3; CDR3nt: TGCAGCGTCGCCGGGACAGTCACAGATACGCAGTATTTT; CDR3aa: CSVAGTVTDTQYF
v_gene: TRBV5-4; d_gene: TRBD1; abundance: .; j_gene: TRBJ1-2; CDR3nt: TGTGCCAGCAGCTTGACAGGGGCGGGTGGCTACACCTTC; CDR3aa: CASSLTGAGGYTF
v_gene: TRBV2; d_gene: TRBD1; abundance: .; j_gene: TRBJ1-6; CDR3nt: TGTGCCACCGACAGGGGGTCTTCACCCCTCCACTTT; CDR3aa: CATDRGSSPLHF
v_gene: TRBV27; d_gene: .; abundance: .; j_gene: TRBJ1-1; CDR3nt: TGTGCCAGCAGTTTAACCGACACGATCACTGAAGCTTTCTTT; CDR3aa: CASSLTDTITEAFF
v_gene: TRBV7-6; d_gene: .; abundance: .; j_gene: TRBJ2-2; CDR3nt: TGTGCCAGCAGCTTGGGGGGAACCGGGGAGCTGTTTTTT; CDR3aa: CASSLGGTGELFF
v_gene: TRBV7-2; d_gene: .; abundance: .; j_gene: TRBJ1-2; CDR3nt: TGTGCCAGCAGCTCCCAGCTTTACAGGGCGGGCTACACCTTC; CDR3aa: CASSSQLYRAGYTF
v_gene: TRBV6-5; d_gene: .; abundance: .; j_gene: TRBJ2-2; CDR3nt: TGTGCCAGCAGCCTCAGTTGGGGGCTACCCGGGGAGCTGTTTTTT; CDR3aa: CASSLSWGLPGELFF
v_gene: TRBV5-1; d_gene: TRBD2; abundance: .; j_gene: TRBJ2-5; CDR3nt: TGCGCCAGCAGCCCCCTAGCGGGGATGGAGACCCAGTACTTC; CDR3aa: CASSPLAGMETQYF
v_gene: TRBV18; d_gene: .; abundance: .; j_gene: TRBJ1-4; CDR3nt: TGTGCCAGCTCTGTCAGGGGAGATGAAAAACTGTTTTTT; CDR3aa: CASSVRGDEKLFF
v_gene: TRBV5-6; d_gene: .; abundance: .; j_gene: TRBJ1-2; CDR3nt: TGTGCCAGCAGCTTAGCGGGAAATAGGGCCTATGGCTACACCTTC; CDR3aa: CASSLAGNRAYGYTF
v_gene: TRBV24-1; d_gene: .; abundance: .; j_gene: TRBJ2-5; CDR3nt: TGTGCCACCAGTGATCCCACTAGCAGCGGGGAGACCCAGTACTTC; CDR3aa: CATSDPTSSGETQYF
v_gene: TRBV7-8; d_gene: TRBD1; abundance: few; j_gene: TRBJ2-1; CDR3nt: TGTGCCAGCAGCGTGGGACAGTACAATGAGCAGTTCTTC; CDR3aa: CASSVGQYNEQFF
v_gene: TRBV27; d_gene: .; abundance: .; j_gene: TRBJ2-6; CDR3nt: TGTGCCAGCAGTACAGTAACACGAATATCCACCTCCATACACACTGGGGCCAACGTCCTGACTTTC; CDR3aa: CASSTVTRISTSIHTGANVLTF
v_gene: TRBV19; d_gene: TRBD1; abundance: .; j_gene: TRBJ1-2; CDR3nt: TGTGCCAGTAGTACAAAGATGGGACAGCCATATGGCTACACCTTC; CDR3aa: CASSTKMGQPYGYTF
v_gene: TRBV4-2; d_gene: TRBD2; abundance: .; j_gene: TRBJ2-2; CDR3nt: TGTGCCAGCAGCCAAGTTCGTGCTAGCGGGGGGGAAACCGGGGAGCTGTTTTTT; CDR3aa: CASSQVRASGGETGELFF
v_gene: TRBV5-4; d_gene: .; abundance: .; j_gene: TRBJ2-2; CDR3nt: TGTGCCAGCAGCTTGGGGGGAGTGAACACCGGGGAGCTGTTTTTT; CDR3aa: CASSLGGVNTGELFF
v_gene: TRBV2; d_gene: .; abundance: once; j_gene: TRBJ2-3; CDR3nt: TGTGCCAGCAGTGAAGCAGGAGGGGCTACGCAGTATTTT; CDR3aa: CASSEAGGATQYF
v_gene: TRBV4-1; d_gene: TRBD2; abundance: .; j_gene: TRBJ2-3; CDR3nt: TGCGCCAGCAGCCAAGACTGGCGGGGAGGGGCAGATACGCAGTATTTT; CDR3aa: CASSQDWRGGADTQYF